This is a list of T cell receptor beta chains from one sample in a study of blood T cell repertoires in COVID-19. Using immunoSEQ multiplex PCR, the repertoire was profiled, and TCRdb retains in-frame clones only, with some absent. The top ten clones hold about 4.1% of a sample with fewer than 250,000 clones, just over 85% of them seen once. The sample taken for sequencing was PBMCs or T cells enriched from blood (not recorded which). Every receptor here comes from a woman between 35 and 50 years old with acute COVID-19. The conserved cysteine and the conserved F or W are not part of the CDR3 here.

j_gene,v_gene,CDR3aa
TRBJ2-3,TRBV4-2,ASSQGQGDTQY
TRBJ2-2,TRBV5-1,ASSLPRGTPNTGELF
TRBJ2-3,TRBV4-1,ASSGSPRTGEMTDTQY
TRBJ2-7,TRBV5-1,ASSWGQSPYEQY
TRBJ1-1,TRBV30,AWTMGGRTEAF
TRBJ2-1,TRBV19,ASSILRPGGTNNEQF
TRBJ1-4,TRBV12-3/TRBV12-4,ASSPGDTEKLF
TRBJ1-2,TRBV29-1,SGRDNVYGYT
TRBJ1-6,TRBV4-3,ASSQDEGADGYNSPLH
TRBJ2-3,TRBV7-8,ASSTLAGPSTDTQY
TRBJ1-2,TRBV5-4,ASSLGPQGRGGYT
TRBJ1-5,TRBV10-3,AISEEGGIKPQH
TRBJ2-1,TRBV29-1,SVVSGTGVSNEQF
TRBJ2-5,TRBV5-5,ASSLQPTGRRETQY
TRBJ1-5,TRBV24-1,ATSAQNNQPQH
TRBJ1-1,TRBV11-3,ASSHLLPNTEAF
TRBJ2-5,TRBV5-4,ASSFGGGRLETQY
TRBJ1-6,TRBV10-3,AISERGSSPLH
TRBJ1-4,TRBV7-2,ASSLGGNEKLF
TRBJ2-1,TRBV15,ATSARDNEQF
TRBJ2-5,TRBV11-2,ASSFGQGESQY
TRBJ1-5,TRBV21-1,ASSKGTASNQPQH
TRBJ2-3,TRBV5-6,ASSRGYTQY
TRBJ1-5,TRBV5-6,ASSSQGNQPQH
TRBJ1-5,TRBV18,ASSPEFNQPQH
TRBJ2-1,TRBV7-3,ASSRGGPRDDNEQF
TRBJ2-1,TRBV5-4,ASSSVSSNNEQF
TRBJ1-5,TRBV24-1,ATRQDRNQPQH